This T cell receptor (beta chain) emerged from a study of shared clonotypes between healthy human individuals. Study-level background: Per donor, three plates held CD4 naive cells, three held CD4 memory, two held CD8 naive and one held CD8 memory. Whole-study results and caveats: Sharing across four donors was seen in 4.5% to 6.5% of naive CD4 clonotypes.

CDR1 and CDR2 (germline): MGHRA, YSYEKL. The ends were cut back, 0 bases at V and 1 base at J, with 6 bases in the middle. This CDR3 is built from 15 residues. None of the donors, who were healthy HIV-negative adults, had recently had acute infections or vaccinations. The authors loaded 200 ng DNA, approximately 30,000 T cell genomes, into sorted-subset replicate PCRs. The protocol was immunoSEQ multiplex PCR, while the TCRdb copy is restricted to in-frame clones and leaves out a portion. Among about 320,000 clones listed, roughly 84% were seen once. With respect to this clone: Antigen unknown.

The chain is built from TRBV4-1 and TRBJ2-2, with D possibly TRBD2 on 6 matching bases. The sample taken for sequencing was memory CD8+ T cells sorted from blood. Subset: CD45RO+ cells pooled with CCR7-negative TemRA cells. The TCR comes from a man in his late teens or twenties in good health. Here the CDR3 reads CASSQDGRNTGELFF. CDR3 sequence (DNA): TGCGCCAGCAGCCAAGACGGGAGGAACACCGGGGAGCTGTTTTTT.